This T cell receptor beta chain was sequenced during a study of blood T cell repertoires in COVID-19. Study overall: Spain, Italy and the United States supplied samples that represented acute and convalescent COVID-19.

Original processing methods: Quantification of nucleated cells was approximated via reference gene primer amplification. Clones were read by immunoSEQ multiplex PCR, and TCRdb kept only the in-frame ones, dropping some. Clone size and V and J calls were adopted from that table, with D and trimming inferred from the DNA. The table shows tens of thousands of clones, with 70% to 80% occurring only once. CDR3 length equals 17 residues. The ends were cut back, 1 base at V and 0 bases at J, with 17 bases in the middle. The V gene's germline CDR1 is SGHRS and CDR2 YFSETQ. This clone turned up a few times. The receptor was derived from a human donor in a cohort sampled during active COVID-19. The sequenced sample consisted of peripheral blood. The gene calls are TRBV5-1 and TRBJ2-7; TRBD1 is a possible D gene (6 bases). CDR3 DNA: TGCGCCAGCAGCTTGACAGGGCCGGGAACAAGCTCCTACGAGCAGTACTTC. Translation gives CASSLTGPGTSSYEQYF.